Following are 10 T cell receptor beta chains from one sample sequenced in a study of T-cell reconstitution after alpha-beta-depleted transplantation in children. For TCRbeta, the library was prepared with unique molecular identifiers. In TCRdb, the PCR reads were re-called with MiXCR into one record per CDR3 protein. The table has 640,000 or so distinct CDR3 sequences, 16% seen once; the top ten hold under 1.2%. Sequences were derived from PBMCs from the stem cell graft donor, sampled from the stem cell graft. The receptors stem from a human donor who donated a stem cell graft to a child with acute myeloid leukemia.

This clonotype occurred a few times. The chain recombines TRBV5-6 with TRBJ2-1; the match to TRBD2 covers 10 bases. V was pared by 1 base and J by 3 bases, with 7 bases of the junction left unmatched. Germline V gene data show CDR1 as SGHDT and CDR2 as YYEEEE. This CDR3 is 17 amino acids long. CDR3: CASSLRWSSGGYNEQFF. CDR3 DNA: TGTGCCAGCAGCTTGAGGTGGTCTAGCGGGGGCTACAATGAGCAGTTCTTC. Complete variable domain (other parts from reference TRBV5-6 and TRBJ2-1): DAGVTQSPTHLIKTRGQQVTLRCSPKSGHDTVSWYQQALGQGPQFIFQYYEEEERQRGNFPDRFSGHQFPNYSSELNVNALLLGDSALYLCASSLRWSSGGYNEQFFGPGTRLTVL.

This clonotype was recorded many times. This chain uses TRBV27 with TRBJ1-6; no clear D gene. V was cut by 6 bases and J by 3 bases, with 12 bases left in between. The CDR3 loop spans 15 amino acids. CDR1 is MNHEY, CDR2 SMNVEV, per germline (reference sequence). Written as DNA, the CDR3 is TGTGCCAGCAGGAACACACCCTACTATAATTCACCCCTCCACTTT. Its protein is CASRNTPYYNSPLHF.

This clonotype came up a few times. The chain recombines TRBV29-1 with TRBJ1-5; maybe TRBD1 (5 bases). V was shortened by 7 bases and J by 0 bases, with 10 bases between the two germline ends. This CDR3 has 13 residues. Germline lookup yields CDR1 SQVTM and CDR2 ANQGSEA. CDR3 protein: CSARTSSNQPQHF. Written as DNA, the CDR3 is TGCAGCGCCAGGACATCTAGCAATCAGCCCCAGCATTTT.

This chain connects TRBV12-3 or TRBV12-4 to TRBJ2-1; weak D call: TRBD2 (6 bases). The V gene lost 4 bases and the J gene lost 0 bases, with 22 bases spanning the gap. The CDR3 totals 19 residues. The CDR3, as DNA: TGTGCCAGCAGTTCAACCCGCCCCAGTAGCGGTACCTCCTACAATGAGCAGTTCTTC. This translates into CASSSTRPSSGTSYNEQFF.

In this sample, this clonotype turned up a few times. The gene calls are TRBV20-1 and TRBJ2-1, with TRBD2 matching over 7 bases. This CDR3 has 14 amino acids. With V trimmed by 2 bases and J by 3 bases, 4 bases remained unmatched. From germline, CDR1 is DFQATT and CDR2 SNEGSKA (reference sequence). Here the CDR3 DNA reads TGCAGTGCTAGAAGGGAGGGAGGCTACAATGAGCAGTTCTTC. Translating gives CSARREGGYNEQFF.

In its sample, this clonotype was seen many times. The chain is built from TRBV20-1 and TRBJ2-1, with 10 bases fitting TRBD2. In germline, CDR1 is DFQATT, CDR2 SNEGSKA (reference sequence). This CDR3 spans 13 amino acids. Trimming took 4 bases from V and 9 from J; bases not matched to a gene: 6. CDR3 nucleotides: TGCAGTGCTACCCTAGCGGGGGAGGTTGAGCAGTTCTTC. Amino acid sequence: CSATLAGEVEQFF.

On this clonotype itself: With a much larger clone just one base away, this may be a read error. This chain joins TRBV6-2 or TRBV6-3 and TRBJ2-5; 7 nucleotides line up with TRBD1. Germline CDR1 is MNHEY and CDR2 is SVGEGT. The CDR3 covers 15 residues. Trimming removed 8 bases from V and 7 bases from J; junction bases left unmatched: 16. DNA for the CDR3: TGTGCCAGCTCGAGGGGGCGAGGGATCGTGGGGACCCAGTACTTC. It translates to CASSRGRGIVGTQYF.

This clonotype showed up just a few times. V gene TRBV6-5 combines with J gene TRBJ2-7; TRBD1 matches 10 bases. Trimming at V came to 4 bases and at J to 5 bases, leaving 8 bases not matched to a gene. The CDR3 has 15 amino acids. In germline, CDR1 is MNHEY, CDR2 SVGAGI. The DNA of the CDR3 is TGTGCCAGCAGTTCAACCGGGACAGGGGTCCACGAGCAGTACTTC. Encoded protein: CASSSTGTGVHEQYF.

V is TRBV6-1 and J is TRBJ2-7, with no clear D. The germline V and J ends were trimmed by 4 bases and 0 bases, with 10 bases remaining between them. The CDR3 runs to 14 residues. CDR1 MNHNS and CDR2 SASEGT come from the germline V gene. The CDR3 loop reads CASSAGDNSYEQYF. In nucleotides, the CDR3 is TGTGCCAGCAGTGCTGGAGACAACTCCTACGAGCAGTACTTC.

This clonotype was seen more than once but under ten times. V and J are TRBV11-2 and TRBJ1-2; D unresolved. Trimming took 1 base from V and 3 from J, leaving 12 bases between them. Germline loops: CDR1 SGHAT, CDR2 FQNNGV. The CDR3 extends over 15 amino acids. Here the CDR3 DNA reads TGTGCCAGCAGCTTAGCATCCGGAGCCTACTATGGCTACACCTTC. It specifies CASSLASGAYYGYTF.